These 9 T cell receptor beta chains share one sample of origin, sequenced in a study of T-cell reconstitution after alpha-beta-depleted transplantation in children. A library of TCRbeta sequences, prepared with unique molecular identifiers, was generated. TCRdb recomputed calls from the PCR reads with MiXCR, one row per CDR3 protein. The data contain about 400,000 distinct CDR3 sequences, less than 15% of them singletons. The sample consisted of PBMCs, taken from the stem cell graft. The receptors originated from a human donor who donated a stem cell graft to a child with Fanconi anemia.

V gene TRBV20-1 combines with J gene TRBJ2-7; a weak D match, TRBD2 (5 bases). This CDR3 spans 13 amino acids. V gave up 6 bases and J gave up 0 bases, with 12 bases separating them. Germline V gene data show CDR1 as DFQATT and CDR2 as SNEGSKA (reference sequence). For the CDR3, the DNA is TGCAGTGCCGAGAAGGACTTCTCCTACGAGCAGTACGTC. It is translated as CSAEKDFSYEQYV.

Ten or more counts support this clonotype. This chain uses TRBV3-1 with TRBJ2-7; D not certain. CDR1 and CDR2 from the germline V gene are LGHDT and YNNKEL (reference sequence). This CDR3 has 12 amino acids. V dropped 0 bases and J dropped 2 bases, with 2 bases sitting between them. CDR3 region: CASSQEAYEQYF. For the CDR3, the DNA is TGTGCCAGCAGCCAAGAAGCCTACGAGCAGTACTTC.

The CDR3 protein is CASSRGLAPTTDTQYF. CDR3 sequence (DNA): TGTGCCAGCAGCCGGGGACTAGCGCCTACTACAGATACGCAGTATTTT. This chain links TRBV7-2 with TRBJ2-3; 10 bases match TRBD2. The CDR3 spans 16 residues. J gave up 3 bases and V 5 bases, and 8 bases lay outside the gene matches. Germline V lookup: CDR1 SGHTA, CDR2 FQGNSA. Full variable domain (remainder filled in from reference TRBV7-2 and TRBJ2-3): GAGVSQSPSNKVTEKGKDVELRCDPISGHTALYWYRQSLGQGLEFLIYFQGNSAPDKSGLPSDRFSAERTGGSVSTLTIQRTQQEDSAVYLCASSRGLAPTTDTQYFGPGTRLTVL.

The V call is TRBV7-6, the J call TRBJ2-3; TRBD1 might be the D (6 bases). Germline CDR1 and CDR2: SGHVS and FNYEAQ. V lost 4 bases and J 6 bases, leaving 20 bases between the germline ends. CDR3 length: 16 residues. DNA for the CDR3: TGTGCCAGCAGCTCGGACAGCGTCATGGAGGTGGATACGCAGTATTTT. This codes for CASSSDSVMEVDTQYF.

This clonotype was detected ten times or more. The V gene is TRBV7-8, the J gene TRBJ2-2; D may be TRBD1 (8 bases). Between the trimmed V and J ends, which lost 6 bases and 6 bases, there was a span of 17 bases. The germline CDR1 and CDR2 sequences are SGHVS and FQNEAQ. This CDR3 region has 15 residues. CDR3 region: CASRPTGGASGELFF. The CDR3 DNA follows: TGTGCCAGCAGGCCCACAGGGGGGGCGTCCGGGGAGCTGTTTTTT.

This clonotype was counted between two and nine times. The rearrangement links TRBV29-1 to TRBJ1-1, with 7 bases that match TRBD1. This CDR3 comprises 13 residues. V shed 6 bases, J shed 3 bases, and the junction held 7 bases outside the gene matches. Germline V lookup: CDR1 SQVTM, CDR2 ANQGSEA. This chain's CDR3 is CSVQGGQDTEAFF. CDR3 nucleotides: TGCAGCGTGCAAGGGGGCCAGGACACTGAAGCTTTCTTT.

The chain is built from TRBV30 and TRBJ2-3; 9 bases are shared with TRBD2. The V segment lost 0 bases and the J segment 9 bases; nucleotides outside the gene matches: 10. This CDR3 has 15 residues. Germline V gene lookup returns CDR1 GTSNPN and CDR2 SVGIG (reference sequence). DNA for the CDR3: TGTGCCTGGAGTGTACGGCGGGGGGGGCGCAGGACGCAGTATTTT. It specifies CAWSVRRGGRRTQYF.

The chain employs TRBV21-1 and TRBJ2-7; the table gives TRBD1 as D, unverified against the DNA. TRBV21-1 is marked as a pseudogene. CDR3 length: 22 residues. The CDR3 DNA reads TGTGCCAGCAGTATTATCCGGGACAGGGGGCTACGTTCCCGATACTATCATTACGAGGAGTACTTC. Its protein product is CASSIIRDRGLRSRYYHYEEYF.

This clonotype was recorded at least ten times. This chain joins TRBV18 and TRBJ2-3, with TRBD1 matching over 11 bases. The CDR3 is made up of 15 amino acids. After removal of 2 bases from V and 3 bases from J, the junction contained 1 base not matched to a gene. Germline loops: CDR1 KGHSH, CDR2 LQKENI. For the CDR3, the DNA is TGTGCCAGCTCACCAGGACAGGGGGCGACAGATACGCAGTATTTT. Translated, it gives CASSPGQGATDTQYF.